The subject of this entry is one T cell receptor beta chain. The data were taken from a study of blood T cell repertoires in COVID-19. In the study overall: T cells, B-cell-depleted T cells, or PBMCs supplied cDNA or gDNA.

In the original workflow: Reference gene primer amplification gave estimated nucleated cell counts. Assay used: immunoSEQ multiplex PCR; TCRdb lists only in-frame clones, some missing. D and trimming were read from the DNA, whereas the V and J calls and clone size are those reported in that table. The sample carries roughly 140,000 clones, around 81% recorded once. The sequence came from a woman in her forties or fifties with acute or convalescent COVID-19. The sequenced sample was peripheral blood.

DNA of the CDR3: TGTGCCAGCAGCGGAGGGACTAGCGGGGGGGCAGCGACCCAGTACTTC. Translating it yields CASSGGTSGGAATQYF. The chain couples TRBV7-2 to TRBJ2-5; 16 nucleotides agree with TRBD2. J lost 7 bases, V lost 5 bases, and 7 bases had no gene match. Germline lookup yields CDR1 SGHTA and CDR2 FQGNSA. The CDR3 spans 16 residues.